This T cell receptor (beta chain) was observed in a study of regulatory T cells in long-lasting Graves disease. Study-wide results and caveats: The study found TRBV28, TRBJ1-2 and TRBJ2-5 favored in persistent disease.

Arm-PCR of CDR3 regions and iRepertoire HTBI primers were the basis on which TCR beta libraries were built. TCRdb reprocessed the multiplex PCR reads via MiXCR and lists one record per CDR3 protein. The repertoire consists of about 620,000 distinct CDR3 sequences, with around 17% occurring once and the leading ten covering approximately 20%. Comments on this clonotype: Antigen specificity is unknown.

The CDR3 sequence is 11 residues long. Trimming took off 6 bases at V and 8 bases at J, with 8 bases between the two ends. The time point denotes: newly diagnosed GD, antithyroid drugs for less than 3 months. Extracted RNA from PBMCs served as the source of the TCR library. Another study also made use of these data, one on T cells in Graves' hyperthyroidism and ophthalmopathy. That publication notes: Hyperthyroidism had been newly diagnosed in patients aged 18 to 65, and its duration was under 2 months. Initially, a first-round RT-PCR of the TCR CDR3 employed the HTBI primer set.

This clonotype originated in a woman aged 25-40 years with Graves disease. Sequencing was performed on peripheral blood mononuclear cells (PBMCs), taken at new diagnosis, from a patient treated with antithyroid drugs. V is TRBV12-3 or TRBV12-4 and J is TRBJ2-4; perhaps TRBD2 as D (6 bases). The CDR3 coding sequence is TGTGCCAGCAGGAGGAGGGACATTCAGTACTTC. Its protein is CASRRRDIQYF.